This TCR beta chain stems from a study of cytomegalovirus exposure and HLA in healthy donors. Trimming pared 7 bases from V and 6 bases from J, leaving 10 bases between. The CDR3 has 11 amino acids. Germline V gene lookup returns CDR1 MNHEY and CDR2 SVGAGI. This clone has just a few counts. PCR involved 60 Vbeta and 13 Jbeta primers. Clones were sequenced by immunoSEQ multiplex PCR, and TCRdb holds only the in-frame ones, with some missing. The sample records about 110,000 clones, about 70% being singletons. The origin of this receptor is a man aged 30 to 39 in good health and CMV-seropositive. This sequence joins TRBV6-5 and TRBJ2-7; weak D call: TRBD2 (5 bases). Sequencing was done on a sample of PBMCs. Written as DNA, the CDR3 is TGTGCCAGCACCTACGGGGTCGAGCAGTACTTC. Residues: CASTYGVEQYF.